Listed here are 14 T cell receptor beta chains from one sample, sequenced in a study of blood T cell repertoires in COVID-19. Assay: immunoSEQ multiplex PCR; the TCRdb copy retains only in-frame clones and omits some. The table records 300,000 to 500,000 clones, roughly 90% of them present only once. Sequencing used PBMCs or T cells enriched from blood (not recorded which). The receptor set was obtained from a woman in her 30s with acute COVID-19.

The V and J genes are TRBV7-8 and TRBJ1-3; 7 nucleotides match TRBD1. Trimming at V came to 5 bases and at J to 4 bases, leaving 2 bases not matched to a gene. Germline values: CDR1 SGHVS, CDR2 FQNEAQ. The CDR3 length is 13 residues. The DNA of the CDR3 is TGTGCCAGCAGCCCGGGACAGGGAAACACCATATATTTT. As protein: CASSPGQGNTIYF.

The chain combines TRBV12-5 with TRBJ1-4, with a possible D match to TRBD1 (6 bases). V lost 0 bases and J lost 12, with 11 bases in between. The CDR3 spans 13 residues. Per the germline V gene, CDR1 is LGHNT and CDR2 is FRNRAP. CDR3 DNA sequence: TGTGCTAGTGGTTTGGTACGGACAGCCGAACTGTTTTTT. Translating it yields CASGLVRTAELFF.

This chain links TRBV10-3 with TRBJ1-5; weak D call: TRBD1 (6 bases). Trimming took off 11 bases at V and 6 bases at J, with 8 bases between the two ends. Germline assignment: CDR1 ENHRY and CDR2 SYGVKD. This CDR3 region has 10 residues. The CDR3 loop reads CAPGAQPQHF. Here the CDR3 DNA reads TGTGCCCCAGGGGCTCAGCCCCAGCATTTT.

The chain carries TRBV5-1 and TRBJ1-3; no firm D call. The germline V gene encodes CDR1 SGHRS and CDR2 YFSETQ. Trimming pared 3 bases from V and 2 bases from J, leaving 6 bases between. This CDR3 is 13 amino acids long. The CDR3 reads CASSSRAGNTIYF. The CDR3 DNA reads as TGCGCCAGCAGCTCGCGGGCTGGAAACACCATATATTTT. The whole variable domain, filled in from reference TRBV5-1 and TRBJ1-3, reads KAGVTQTPRYLIKTRGQQVTLSCSPISGHRSVSWYQQTPGQGLQFLFEYFSETQRNKGNFPGRFSGRQFSNSRSEMNVSTLELGDSALYLCASSSRAGNTIYFGEGSWLTVV.

The rearrangement links TRBV4-1 to TRBJ2-1; 7 bases are a match to TRBD1. After removal of 0 bases from V and 3 bases from J, the junction contained 11 bases not matched to a gene. In germline, CDR1 is MGHRA, CDR2 YSYEKL. The CDR3 is 18 residues long. The CDR3 protein is CASSQEKLTGALYNEQFF. CDR3 nucleotide sequence: TGCGCCAGCAGCCAAGAGAAGCTAACAGGGGCCCTCTACAATGAGCAGTTCTTC.

This clone was found once. The CDR3 DNA reads as TGTGCCAGCAGTGATTGGACAGGGTATCACATTCAGTACTTC. Translation: CASSDWTGYHIQYF. V usage is TRBV6-1 and J usage is TRBJ2-4; 8 bases match TRBD1. J gave up 8 bases and V 3 bases, and 6 bases lay outside the gene matches. CDR1 MNHNS and CDR2 SASEGT come from the germline V gene. The CDR3 length is 14 residues.

This chain uses TRBV3-1 (or the pseudogene TRBV3-2) with TRBJ1-2, with D possibly being TRBD1 (6 bases). CDR3 length: 17 residues. Deletions cut 4 bases from V and 0 bases from J, with 18 bases between. From germline, CDR1 is LGHDT and CDR2 YNNKEL (reference sequence). In nucleotides, the CDR3 is TGTGCCAGCAGCCCCATTAGGACAGATCAAACTAACTATGGCTACACCTTC. It encodes CASSPIRTDQTNYGYTF.

The rearrangement joins TRBV9 to TRBJ1-6; 9 bases are shared with TRBD1. J gave up 5 bases and V 1 base, and 1 base lay outside the gene matches. The CDR3 loop spans 15 amino acids. CDR1 and CDR2 from the germline V gene are SGDLS and YYNGEE. For the CDR3, the DNA is TGTGCCAGCAGCGTACGGACAGGGGATAATTCACCCCTCCACTTT. It specifies CASSVRTGDNSPLHF.

The V gene is TRBV19, the J gene TRBJ1-5; D uncertain. Looked up from germline, CDR1 is LNHDA and CDR2 is SQIVND (reference sequence). CDR3 length: 16 amino acids. V was shortened by 3 bases and J by 0 bases, with 12 bases between the two germline ends. This CDR3 reads CASSIDEGNSNQPQHF. CDR3 nucleotide sequence: TGTGCCAGTAGTATTGATGAGGGAAATAGCAATCAGCCCCAGCATTTT.

The J gene is TRBJ1-6, the V gene TRBV20-1; possible D gene TRBD1, 6 bases. The V and J ends lost 3 bases and 10 bases respectively, with 13 bases between them. The CDR3 has 13 amino acids. The germline V gene encodes CDR1 DFQATT and CDR2 SNEGSKA (reference sequence). The CDR3 DNA sequence: TGCAGTGCTAGTGGGGGGCAGGGGTCACCCCTCCACTTT. Protein: CSASGGQGSPLHF.

The chain has TRBV5-4 and TRBJ2-5; no clear D gene. Trimming cost V 0 bases and J 5 bases, with 8 bases left between them. The V gene's germline CDR1 is SGHNT and CDR2 YYREEE (reference sequence). This CDR3 region has 13 residues. The CDR3 reads CASSLGPRETQYF. In DNA, the CDR3 is TGTGCCAGCAGCTTGGGACCTAGGGAGACCCAGTACTTC. Full variable domain (remainder filled in from reference TRBV5-4 and TRBJ2-5): ETGVTQSPTHLIKTRGQQVTLRCSSQSGHNTVSWYQQALGQGPQFIFQYYREEENGRGNFPPRFSGLQFPNYSSELNVNALELDDSALYLCASSLGPRETQYFGPGTRLLVL.

This clone was observed once. The genes are TRBV5-1 and TRBJ1-2, with 7 bases matching TRBD1. The CDR3 spans 17 residues. The J segment lost 1 base and the V segment lost 4 bases, leaving 13 bases of the junction unmatched. The germline gives CDR1 SGHRS, CDR2 YFSETQ. CDR3: CASSERPGGQNNYGYTF. The DNA of the CDR3 is TGCGCCAGCAGCGAGAGACCCGGGGGACAGAATAACTATGGCTACACCTTC.

The chain joins TRBV7-9 to TRBJ2-3, with 9 bases that match TRBD1. V lost 5 bases to trimming and J lost 3 bases; unmatched junction nucleotides: 12. CDR1 is SEHNR and CDR2 is FQNEAQ in the germline V gene (reference sequence). This CDR3 spans 17 amino acids. In nucleotides, the CDR3 is TGTGCCAGCAGCCCGCGACCGGGACAGGGAGGGACAGATACGCAGTATTTT. Translated, it gives CASSPRPGQGGTDTQYF.

Worth noting for this clone: An end of the junction differs from the germline gene, which may be a read error. The genes are TRBV6-2 or TRBV6-3 and TRBJ2-5; 12 positions agree with TRBD2. The germline V gene encodes CDR1 MNHEY and CDR2 SVGEGT. CDR3 length: 15 amino acids. The CDR3 nucleotides are TGTGTCAGCAGTTACTCGACTAGCGGGGGAGAGACCCAGTACTTC. Amino acid sequence: CVSSYSTSGGETQYF.